The entry below gives a single T cell receptor (beta chain) sequence along with its context. Trimming pared 9 bases from V and 2 bases from J, leaving 10 bases between. The CDR3 sequence is 12 residues long. CDR1 and CDR2 (germline): MRHNA, SNTAGT. Sequencing was performed with immunoSEQ multiplex PCR; in TCRdb, only in-frame clones are kept and a portion is missing. The sample lists millions of clones; 85% to 95% were seen once. The sample is drawn from a study of shared clonotypes between healthy human individuals. Naive-designated CD8 cells lacked CD45RO, were positively enriched for CCR7, and omitted terminally differentiated effector memory CD45RA+ cells.

The sequenced sample consisted of naive CD8+ T cells from PBMCs. This chain connects TRBV6-4 to TRBJ1-2; D might be TRBD1 (6 bases). The receptor's source is a man aged 18 to 29 in good health. Some clones in this sample may be carry-over from other donors' samples. CDR3: CARKDRNYGYTF. The CDR3 DNA sequence: TGTGCCAGAAAGGACAGAAACTATGGCTACACCTTC.